This T cell receptor (beta chain) was captured by sequencing in a study of blood T cells in healthy people across ages. Study-level background: Capturing about one barcoded beta molecule per two T cells was achieved by template switching.

Using a J-beta primer mix together with a sample-barcoded 5' primer, a second PCR was run for roughly 6 to 12 cycles. TCRdb re-derived calls from the 5' RACE reads in MiXCR, one entry per CDR3 protein. This table holds about 1.5 million distinct CDR3 sequences, 40% to 50% found once. This clonotype was counted a few times. In germline, CDR1 is SGHAT, CDR2 FQNNGV. The CDR3 spans 14 residues. Trimming removed 5 bases from V and 5 bases from J, with 14 bases in between. This sequence joins TRBV11-2 and TRBJ2-3; D might be TRBD1 (7 bases). The sequenced sample consisted of blood. This TCR derives from a woman between 18 and 30 years old in good health. CDR3 in DNA: TGTGCCAGCAGCCCCTGGCAGGGGGGAGATACGCAGTATTTT. Its translation: CASSPWQGGDTQYF.